A single sample is the source of the 29 T cell receptor beta chains below, sequenced in a study of blood T cell repertoires in COVID-19. Sequencing used immunoSEQ multiplex PCR; TCRdb keeps in-frame clones, though not all of them. Of about 73,000 clones in the sample, around four fifths were seen once. Sample: peripheral blood. The source of these receptors is an older man with active or convalescent COVID-19.

The CDR3 here is CASNNGHSYSGANVLTF. The CDR3 bases are TGTGCCAGCAATAATGGACATTCATACTCTGGGGCCAACGTCCTGACTTTC. The chain recombines TRBV19 with TRBJ2-6; weak D call: TRBD1 (5 bases). Per germline, CDR1 LNHDA and CDR2 SQIVND (reference sequence). The CDR3 has 17 amino acids. V was clipped by 9 bases and J by 0 bases, with 18 bases between them.

V is TRBV4-3 and J is TRBJ2-1, with D possibly matching TRBD1 (6 bases). The germline V gene encodes CDR1 LGHNA and CDR2 YSLEER. V lost 0 bases to trimming and J lost 10 bases, with 19 bases between them. This CDR3 has 16 residues. This CDR3 reads CASSQDTDTGNEEQFF. The CDR3 DNA sequence: TGCGCCAGCAGCCAAGACACGGACACAGGGAACGAAGAGCAGTTCTTC.

This clone was seen just once. The chain recombines TRBV6-2 or TRBV6-3 with TRBJ2-3; no reliable D call. The germline gives CDR1 MNHEY, CDR2 SVGEGT. V dropped 0 bases and J dropped 2 bases, with 6 bases sitting between them. CDR3 length equals 14 residues. The CDR3 DNA sequence: TGTGCCAGCAGTTACTCGAGTGTCACAGATACGCAGTATTTT. Translated: CASSYSSVTDTQYF.

V usage is TRBV18 and J usage is TRBJ2-4; 8 positions match TRBD2. V gave up 2 bases and J gave up 3 bases; unmatched junction bases: 9. CDR1 KGHSH and CDR2 LQKENI come from the germline V gene. The CDR3 covers 17 residues. CDR3 sequence reads: CASSPMTGGPGKNIQYF. CDR3 nucleotides: TGTGCCAGCTCACCAATGACGGGAGGGCCTGGCAAAAACATTCAGTACTTC.

This clone appeared a single time. This sequence joins TRBV7-8 and TRBJ2-1; the D gene is possibly TRBD1 (5 bases). The germline V gene has CDR1 SGHVS and CDR2 FQNEAQ. Trimming cost V 4 bases and J 4 bases, with 11 bases left between them. This CDR3 is built from 14 residues. DNA of the CDR3: TGTGCCAGCAGCTCCCTCAAGGGGTACAATGAGCAGTTCTTC. This codes for CASSSLKGYNEQFF. The full variable domain, in which reference TRBV7-8 and TRBJ2-1 provide the parts outside the CDR3, is GAGVSQSPRYKVAKRGQDVALRCDPISGHVSLFWYQQALGQGPEFLTYFQNEAQLDKSGLPSDRFFAERPEGSVSTLKIQRTQQEDSAVYLCASSSLKGYNEQFFGPGTRLTVL.

The chain combines TRBV14 with TRBJ1-1; D might be TRBD1 (6 bases). V lost 4 bases to trimming and J lost 0 bases, with 12 bases between them. The CDR3 has 15 amino acids. Germline assignment: CDR1 SGHDN and CDR2 FVKESK. The CDR3 coding sequence is TGTGCCAGCAGCCCAGCAGGACAGATGAACACTGAAGCTTTCTTT. This codes for CASSPAGQMNTEAFF.

The V gene is TRBV4-2, the J gene TRBJ1-2; D gene unclear. The germline V gene encodes CDR1 LGHNA and CDR2 YNFKEQ. The CDR3 spans 15 residues. V dropped 1 base and J dropped 5 bases, with 14 bases sitting between them. The CDR3: CASSQAGQALYGYTF. The CDR3 DNA is TGTGCCAGCAGCCAAGCTGGGCAGGCGCTTTATGGCTACACCTTC.

The chain combines TRBV19 with TRBJ2-7; possible D gene TRBD1, 6 bases. CDR3 length: 13 amino acids. Germline V CDR1 and CDR2: LNHDA, SQIVND (reference sequence). The V end lost 0 bases, the J end lost 12 bases, and 15 bases lay between the germline ends. DNA of the CDR3: TGTGCCAGTAGTATAGACGGCCAGGGGAGTCGGTACTTC. It yields the protein CASSIDGQGSRYF.

This clone was detected only once. This sequence joins TRBV18 and TRBJ2-7; 10 bases fit TRBD2. Germline-derived CDR1 and CDR2 are KGHSH and LQKENI. The CDR3 loop spans 15 amino acids. V shed 6 bases and J 4 bases; nucleotides not matched to a gene: 9. CDR3 amino acids: CASSQTSGSRYEQYF. The DNA of the CDR3 is TGTGCCAGCTCGCAGACTAGCGGGTCTAGGTACGAGCAGTACTTC. The full variable domain, completed using reference TRBV18 and TRBJ2-7, is NAGVMQNPRHLVRRRGQEARLRCSPMKGHSHVYWYRQLPEEGLKFMVYLQKENIIDESGMPKERFSAEFPKEGPSILRIQQVVRGDSAAYFCASSQTSGSRYEQYFGPGTRLTVT.

This rearrangement joins TRBV5-4 to TRBJ2-3; TRBD2 matches 15 bases. V trimming: 0 bases; J trimming: 4 bases; junction bases outside the gene matches: 6. Germline V lookup: CDR1 SGHNT, CDR2 YYREEE (reference sequence). The CDR3 consists of 18 residues. CDR3 protein: CASSLGGLAGGTADTQYF. CDR3 bases: TGTGCCAGCAGCTTGGGGGGACTAGCGGGAGGTACGGCAGATACGCAGTATTTT.

This clone came up once. Germline is not matched at one junction end, which may reflect a read error. The chain employs TRBV2 and TRBJ1-2; 7 positions match TRBD1. Germline loops: CDR1 SNHLY, CDR2 FYNNEI. The CDR3 spans 14 residues. CDR3 in amino acids: CASREGTANYGYTF. The DNA of the CDR3 is TGTGCCAGCAGGGAAGGGACAGCGAACTATGGCTACACCTTC.

The CDR3 spells CASSPNRGEPQHF. CDR3 DNA: TGTGCCAGCTCACCGAACAGGGGTGAGCCCCAGCATTTT. V gene TRBV18 combines with J gene TRBJ1-5, with TRBD1 matching over 7 bases. From germline, CDR1 is KGHSH and CDR2 LQKENI. The CDR3 is 13 residues long. Trimming removed 3 bases from V and 8 bases from J; junction bases left unmatched: 4.

The chain carries TRBV4-1 and TRBJ1-4; D perhaps matches TRBD1 (6 bases). The CDR3 is 14 amino acids. Between the trimmed V and J ends, which lost 7 bases and 5 bases, there was a span of 14 bases. Germline V gives CDR1 MGHRA, CDR2 YSYEKL. The CDR3 reads CASKDRPGNEKLFF. The DNA for the CDR3 is TGCGCCAGCAAAGACAGGCCGGGGAATGAAAAACTGTTTTTT.

This clone was counted a single time. CDR3 in amino acids: CASSLGGQETQYF. The DNA of the CDR3 is TGTGCCAGCAGCTTGGGCGGCCAAGAGACCCAGTACTTC. The chain has TRBV5-5 and TRBJ2-5; D not resolved. The germline gives CDR1 SGHKS, CDR2 YYEKEE (reference sequence). Trimming removed 0 bases at V and 1 base at J, with 4 bases between. The CDR3 consists of 13 residues.

The V gene is TRBV15, the J gene TRBJ2-7; TRBD1 agrees at 9 bases. CDR1 is LNHNV, CDR2 YYDKDF, per germline (reference sequence). V was clipped by 1 base and J by 3 bases; unmatched bases: 1. The CDR3 has 14 residues. CDR3 bases: TGTGCCACCAGCAGAGTGACAGGGGGCTACGAGCAGTACTTC. Its translation is CATSRVTGGYEQYF.

The V call is TRBV6-5, the J call TRBJ1-2; 8 nucleotides match TRBD1. Losses at the gene ends were 9 bases for V and 2 bases for J; bases not matched to a gene: 2. CDR1 MNHEY and CDR2 SVGAGI come from the germline V gene. The CDR3 is made up of 12 amino acids. The DNA of the CDR3 is TGTGCCAGTAACAGGGGGAACTATGGCTACACCTTC. Translated, it gives CASNRGNYGYTF.

This sequence joins TRBV7-2 and TRBJ2-5; the match to TRBD2 covers 8 bases. Germline trimming cut 4 bases from V and 2 bases from J; bases unmatched to any gene: 3. Germline V CDR1 and CDR2: SGHTA, FQGNSA. The CDR3 runs 14 residues. This CDR3 reads CASSSPGGQETQYF. CDR3 coding DNA: TGTGCCAGCAGCTCCCCGGGGGGGCAAGAGACCCAGTACTTC.

The CDR3 DNA follows: TGTGCCAGCAGTGAAGCCTATACGCAGTATTTT. Its translation is CASSEAYTQYF. V and J are TRBV2 and TRBJ2-3; no clear D. Per the germline V gene, CDR1 is SNHLY and CDR2 is FYNNEI. Trimming left V 0 bases short and J 7 bases short, with 2 bases between. The CDR3 is made up of 11 amino acids.

This sequence joins TRBV15 and TRBJ2-2; possibly TRBD2 for D (5 bases). CDR3 length: 13 amino acids. Germline CDR1 reads LNHNV; CDR2 reads YYDKDF (reference sequence). Trimming took 1 base from V and 6 from J, leaving 6 bases between them. CDR3 nucleotides: TGTGCCACCAGCAGAGGAGGGCCCGGGGAGCTGTTTTTT. This codes for CATSRGGPGELFF.

The chain combines TRBV5-4 with TRBJ1-4; 8 bases align to TRBD1. The V gene end was trimmed by 4 bases and the J gene end by 7 bases; junction bases not matched to a gene: 9. The CDR3 loop spans 15 amino acids. Germline CDR1 SGHNT, CDR2 YYREEE (reference sequence). CDR3 in DNA: TGTGCCAGCAGCGGCCCTAGGACAGGGCTTGAAAAACTGTTTTTT. Encoded protein: CASSGPRTGLEKLFF.

V and J are TRBV19 and TRBJ2-3; the match to TRBD1 covers 10 bases. J gave up 6 bases and V 4 bases, and 7 bases lay outside the gene matches. The germline CDR1 and CDR2 sequences are LNHDA and SQIVND (reference sequence). This CDR3 comprises 15 residues. The CDR3 nucleotides read TGTGCCAGTAGTACCCTGACAGGGGGCGCGGATACGCAGTATTTT. Residues: CASSTLTGGADTQYF.

CDR3 in amino acids: CASSPVAGAMQYF. CDR3 in DNA: TGTGCCAGTAGCCCCGTAGCGGGAGCGATGCAGTATTTT. V and J are TRBV19 and TRBJ2-3, with TRBD2 matching over 9 bases. This CDR3 is 13 amino acids long. V gave up 6 bases and J gave up 11 bases; unmatched junction bases: 9. Germline CDR1 and CDR2: LNHDA and SQIVND (reference sequence).

The chain's CDR3 is CASSIWGRVEYGYTF. DNA of the CDR3: TGTGCCAGTAGTATCTGGGGCAGGGTTGAGTATGGCTACACCTTC. The V and J genes are TRBV19 and TRBJ1-2; perhaps TRBD1 as D (5 bases). Between the trimmed V and J ends, which lost 3 bases and 5 bases, there was a span of 16 bases. Germline CDR1 reads LNHDA; CDR2 reads SQIVND (reference sequence). The CDR3 sequence is 15 residues long.

This clone was seen just once. This chain joins TRBV6-2 or TRBV6-3 and TRBJ2-1, with D unresolved. Looked up from germline, CDR1 is MNHEY and CDR2 is SVGEGT. Trimming removed 6 bases at V and 7 bases at J, with 10 bases between. This CDR3 has 12 residues. The CDR3 nucleotides read TGTGCCAGCAGCCCCACCGGGAATGAGCAGTTCTTC. Its translation: CASSPTGNEQFF.

This clone showed up just once. The V gene is TRBV6-1, the J gene TRBJ2-7; no clear D gene. Trimming took off 2 bases at V and 2 bases at J, with 4 bases between the two ends. The CDR3 runs to 12 residues. The V gene's germline CDR1 is MNHNS and CDR2 SASEGT. The CDR3, as DNA: TGTGCCAGCAGTGAACAGACCTACGAGCAGTACTTC. Protein sequence: CASSEQTYEQYF.

V and J are TRBV10-3 and TRBJ1-5; 9 bases map to TRBD1. Germline V CDR1 and CDR2: ENHRY, SYGVKD. The CDR3 runs to 18 residues. V lost 3 bases, J lost 2 bases, and 11 bases stayed unmatched. The CDR3: CAISDPQQGAAGNQPQHF. CDR3 DNA: TGTGCCATCAGTGACCCCCAACAGGGGGCGGCGGGCAATCAGCCCCAGCATTTT.

This chain links TRBV6-1 with TRBJ1-2; 11 nucleotides agree with TRBD1. Germline CDR1 reads MNHNS; CDR2 reads SASEGT. The CDR3 length is 17 residues. V lost 3 bases, J lost 1 base, and 7 bases stayed unmatched. The DNA for the CDR3 is TGTGCCAGCAGTGACCGGGACAGGGGGTCGGGTAACTATGGCTACACCTTC. It encodes CASSDRDRGSGNYGYTF.

This rearrangement joins TRBV9 to TRBJ2-7, with 7 bases fitting TRBD2. This CDR3 comprises 13 residues. The germline V gene encodes CDR1 SGDLS and CDR2 YYNGEE. V lost 2 bases, J lost 7 bases, and 6 bases stayed unmatched. CDR3 protein: CASSVDPGGEQYF. CDR3 DNA: TGTGCCAGCAGCGTTGACCCCGGGGGGGAGCAGTACTTC.

The chain employs TRBV3-1 (or the pseudogene TRBV3-2) and TRBJ2-7; a possible D gene is TRBD1 (5 bases). V lost 6 bases to trimming and J lost 2 bases, with 14 bases between them. The CDR3 consists of 14 residues. Germline CDR1 is LGHDT and CDR2 is YNNKEL (reference sequence). CDR3 sequence: CASSRNRSPYEQYF. The CDR3 DNA reads as TGTGCCAGCAGTCGAAACAGGAGCCCCTACGAGCAGTACTTC.